This entry lists 7 T cell receptor beta chains sequenced from one sample in a study of response to subunit inactivated influenza vaccine. TCRdb fed the RT-PCR reads into MiXCR, producing one record per CDR3 protein. The sample shows about 700,000 distinct CDR3 sequences, 14% of them seen only once. The specimen comprised PBMCs from blood, sampled about 14 days before vaccination. The source is a man aged 45 to 65 who received an inactivated influenza vaccine.

The gene calls are TRBV10-3 and TRBJ2-2; D is undetermined. The germline gives CDR1 ENHRY, CDR2 SYGVKD. V lost 4 bases and J lost 5, with 14 bases in between. The CDR3 is 15 amino acids. The CDR3 sequence: CAISGMHGSTGELFF. Written as DNA, the CDR3 is TGTGCCATCAGTGGAATGCATGGGTCGACCGGGGAGCTGTTTTTT.

The sample holds a few counts of this clonotype. The chain is built from TRBV5-5 and TRBJ2-4, with TRBD2 matching over 10 bases. V was pared by 0 bases and J by 11 bases, with 11 bases of the junction left unmatched. Looked up from germline, CDR1 is SGHKS and CDR2 is YYEKEE (reference sequence). The CDR3 loop spans 16 amino acids. This chain's CDR3 is CASSLEGLASTWVQYF. The CDR3 bases are TGTGCCAGCAGCTTGGAGGGACTAGCGTCGACTTGGGTTCAGTACTTC.

The chain uses TRBV20-1 and TRBJ2-5, with D hard to call. Trimming cost V 3 bases and J 4 bases, with 9 bases left between them. The CDR3 extends over 12 amino acids. Germline V lookup: CDR1 DFQATT, CDR2 SNEGSKA (reference sequence). The CDR3 sequence: CSASQLIETQYF. CDR3 DNA sequence: TGCAGTGCTAGCCAACTCATAGAGACCCAGTACTTC.

This clonotype was seen repeatedly, ten times or more. This sequence joins TRBV14 and TRBJ2-5; D gene ambiguous. Between the trimmed V and J ends, which lost 1 base and 0 bases, there was a span of 9 bases. The CDR3 consists of 15 residues. The germline CDR1 and CDR2 sequences are SGHDN and FVKESK. This chain's CDR3 is CASSQVGRNQETQYF. The DNA for the CDR3 is TGTGCCAGCAGCCAAGTCGGTCGGAACCAAGAGACCCAGTACTTC.

Ten or more counts support this clonotype. This chain links TRBV12-3 or TRBV12-4 with TRBJ2-1, with D perhaps given as TRBD1 or TRBD2 (6 bases each). There are 14 residues in the CDR3. V lost 7 bases and J lost 10, with 20 bases in between. The CDR3 spells CASTKGGGFHEQFF. CDR3 nucleotides: TGTGCCAGCACCAAGGGGGGCGGTTTCCACGAGCAGTTCTTC.

This clonotype was observed a few times. The chain is built from TRBV5-6 and TRBJ2-2; no reliable D call. The CDR3 spans 15 residues. Germline V CDR1 and CDR2: SGHDT, YYEEEE. V lost 1 base, J lost 1 base, and 8 bases lay in between. In nucleotides, the CDR3 is TGTGCCAGCAGCTTGTGGGCCCTGAACACCGGGGAGCTGTTTTTT. As protein: CASSLWALNTGELFF.

V gene TRBV5-5 combines with J gene TRBJ1-1, with TRBD1 identical over 7 bases. V lost 4 bases and J lost 0; bases outside the gene matches: 6. The CDR3 spans 15 residues. CDR1 is SGHKS and CDR2 is YYEKEE in the germline V gene (reference sequence). In nucleotides, the CDR3 is TGTGCCAGCAGCGCCGCAGGGGGGATGAACACTGAAGCTTTCTTT. Translated: CASSAAGGMNTEAFF.